These 23 T cell receptor beta chains share one sample of origin, sequenced in a study of T cell responses to AZD1222 COVID-19 vaccine. Sequenced by immunoSEQ multiplex PCR; TCRdb stores in-frame clones only, minus some. The data contain tens of thousands of clones, around 90% of them singletons. This specimen consisted of peripheral blood, obtained 28 days after the second AZD1222 dose. The source of these receptors is an adult who received the AZD1222 COVID-19 vaccine.

The rearrangement uses TRBV5-1 and TRBJ1-2; 9 bases agree with TRBD1. The junction had 6 bases not matched to a gene; V was cut back by 3 bases and J by 3 bases. CDR3 length: 15 amino acids. The germline V gene encodes CDR1 SGHRS and CDR2 YFSETQ. The chain's CDR3 is CASSSWTGADYGYTF. In nucleotides, the CDR3 is TGCGCCAGCAGCTCGTGGACAGGGGCGGACTATGGCTACACCTTC.

The chain joins TRBV7-9 to TRBJ1-6; D is unclear. Germline loops: CDR1 SEHNR, CDR2 FQNEAQ (reference sequence). This CDR3 is built from 12 residues. The V gene lost 5 bases and the J gene lost 8 bases, with 7 bases spanning the gap. The CDR3 DNA sequence: TGTGCCAGCAGCGTCCAGGATTCACCCCTCCACTTT. It translates to CASSVQDSPLHF.

The J gene is TRBJ2-7, the V gene TRBV5-1, with D perhaps TRBD1 or TRBD2 (5 bases each). The V end lost 4 bases, the J end lost 3 bases, and 17 bases lay between the germline ends. This CDR3 has 15 amino acids. Germline CDR1 reads SGHRS; CDR2 reads YFSETQ. This chain's CDR3 is CASSNRDPGVYEQYF. The CDR3, as DNA: TGCGCCAGCAGCAACCGGGACCCGGGTGTCTACGAGCAGTACTTC.

The J gene is TRBJ2-2, the V gene TRBV18, with TRBD2 as a possible D gene (5 bases). The length of the CDR3 is 15 residues. CDR1 KGHSH and CDR2 LQKENI come from the germline V gene. V dropped 2 bases and J dropped 3 bases, with 10 bases sitting between them. CDR3: CASSPGPADTGELFF. Written as DNA, the CDR3 is TGTGCCAGCTCACCAGGCCCAGCGGACACCGGGGAGCTGTTTTTT.

The chain carries TRBV7-9 and TRBJ2-1; 8 bases fit TRBD1. The CDR3 consists of 15 residues. Germline values: CDR1 SEHNR, CDR2 FQNEAQ (reference sequence). With 3 bases clipped from V and 4 bases from J, the junction kept 5 bases outside the gene matches. The CDR3 is CASSFTGTGYNEQFF. The CDR3 DNA follows: TGTGCCAGCAGCTTCACCGGGACAGGTTACAATGAGCAGTTCTTC.

This clone was seen only a few times. The rearrangement uses TRBV27 and TRBJ2-1; TRBD1 aligns across 7 bases. Germline V CDR1 and CDR2: MNHEY, SMNVEV (reference sequence). Trimming removed 3 bases from V and 1 base from J; junction bases left unmatched: 3. The length of the CDR3 is 15 residues. DNA for the CDR3: TGTGCCAGCAGTTTGGCAGGGGGTTCCTACAATGAGCAGTTCTTC. Amino acid sequence: CASSLAGGSYNEQFF.

CDR3 DNA: TGTGCCAGCAGTGATATTCGACGGGGCGACCCCCTCCACTTT. Translation gives CASSDIRRGDPLHF. The chain recombines TRBV6-1 with TRBJ1-6, with D tentatively TRBD1 (5 bases). With 3 bases removed from V and 13 bases from J, the gap between germline ends came to 16 bases. The CDR3 covers 14 residues. In germline, CDR1 is MNHNS, CDR2 SASEGT.

V usage is TRBV7-9 and J usage is TRBJ2-3; weak D call: TRBD2 (6 bases). The CDR3 contains 12 residues. Germline-derived CDR1 and CDR2 are SEHNR and FQNEAQ (reference sequence). The V end was cut by 5 bases, the J end by 11 bases, with 14 bases between. CDR3 in DNA: TGTGCCAGCAGCCCGGGGGAACTCGGGCAGTATTTT. It specifies CASSPGELGQYF.

The rearrangement joins TRBV27 to TRBJ1-1, with D perhaps matching TRBD1 (5 bases). The CDR3 is 16 amino acids. V was shortened by 6 bases and J by 0 bases, with 17 bases between the two germline ends. The germline CDR1 and CDR2 sequences are MNHEY and SMNVEV (reference sequence). CDR3 sequence (DNA): TGTGCCAGCAGCCCTATCTCAGGAGGGGTGAACACTGAAGCTTTCTTT. Protein sequence: CASSPISGGVNTEAFF.

The rearrangement joins TRBV7-2 to TRBJ2-3; D is unclear. Per the germline V gene, CDR1 is SGHTA and CDR2 is FQGNSA. Trimming took 2 bases from V and 2 from J, leaving 8 bases between them. There are 14 residues in the CDR3. CDR3 nucleotides: TGTGCCAGCAGCTTATTAGGAACCACAGATACGCAGTATTTT. Translation gives CASSLLGTTDTQYF.

V usage is TRBV21-1 and J usage is TRBJ2-7; TRBD2 is the table's D call and was not checked against the DNA. TRBV21-1 is a known pseudogene. This CDR3 has 13 residues. CDR3 nucleotide sequence: TGTGCCAGCAGCAGGACTAGAAACTACGAGCAGTACTTC. This gives the protein CASSRTRNYEQYF.

The chain is built from TRBV5-1 and TRBJ1-1; weak D call: TRBD1 (5 bases). Trimming removed 4 bases at V and 4 bases at J, with 14 bases between. This CDR3 region has 14 residues. CDR1 is SGHRS, CDR2 YFSETQ, per germline. The CDR3 DNA sequence: TGCGCCAGCAGCCCGGGCGGGACTGGCACTGAAGCTTTCTTT. It codes for CASSPGGTGTEAFF.

The chain uses TRBV2 and TRBJ2-2; D is undetermined. The CDR3 has 12 amino acids. Trimming removed 4 bases from V and 5 bases from J, with 5 bases in between. Looked up from germline, CDR1 is SNHLY and CDR2 is FYNNEI. The chain's CDR3 is CASSVQTGELFF. The CDR3 DNA reads as TGTGCCAGCAGTGTCCAGACCGGGGAGCTGTTTTTT. The variable domain in full, completed from reference TRBV2 and TRBJ2-2, reads EPEVTQTPSHQVTQMGQEVILRCVPISNHLYFYWYRQILGQKVEFLVSFYNNEISEKSEIFDDQFSVERPDGSNFTLKIRSTKLEDSAMYFCASSVQTGELFFGEGSRLTVL.

CDR3 nucleotide sequence: TGTGCCAGCAGTTACTCGAGGGGGGGCGCTGGGGATGAGCAGTTCTTC. Amino acid sequence: CASSYSRGGAGDEQFF. This chain uses TRBV6-5 with TRBJ2-1; tentative D call: TRBD2 (7 bases). Between the trimmed V and J ends, which lost 0 bases and 8 bases, there was a span of 17 bases. CDR1 and CDR2 (germline): MNHEY, SVGAGI. The CDR3 is made up of 16 amino acids.

The chain employs TRBV3-1 (or the pseudogene TRBV3-2) and TRBJ2-7; D gene unclear. Trimming removed 0 bases from V and 0 bases from J, with 6 bases in between. The CDR3 consists of 14 residues. From germline, CDR1 is LGHDT and CDR2 YNNKEL (reference sequence). CDR3 amino acids: CASSQDRSSYEQYF. Written as DNA, the CDR3 is TGTGCCAGCAGCCAAGACAGGAGCTCCTACGAGCAGTACTTC.

The chain combines TRBV30 with TRBJ2-7; D is uncertain. Germline CDR1 reads GTSNPN; CDR2 reads SVGIG (reference sequence). V was pared by 2 bases and J by 4 bases, with 9 bases between. This CDR3 is built from 12 residues. CDR3 DNA sequence: TGTGCCTGGAGTCCGGACCGGTACGAGCAGTACTTC. Encoded protein: CAWSPDRYEQYF. Full variable domain (outside the CDR3, taken from reference TRBV30 and TRBJ2-7): SQTIHQWPATLVQPVGSPLSLECTVEGTSNPNLYWYRQAAGRGLQLLFYSVGIGQISSEVPQNLSASRPQDRQFILSSKKLLLSDSGFYLCAWSPDRYEQYFGPGTRLTVT.

This chain joins TRBV5-5 and TRBJ2-3; TRBD1 aligns across 7 bases. There are 15 residues in the CDR3. V trimming: 0 bases; J trimming: 3 bases; junction bases outside the gene matches: 4. Germline lookup yields CDR1 SGHKS and CDR2 YYEKEE (reference sequence). CDR3 residues: CASSLGAGGTDTQYF. CDR3 DNA sequence: TGTGCCAGCAGCTTGGGGGCAGGGGGAACAGATACGCAGTATTTT. Full variable domain (missing parts from reference TRBV5-5 and TRBJ2-3): DAGVTQSPTHLIKTRGQQVTLRCSPISGHKSVSWYQQVLGQGPQFIFQYYEKEERGRGNFPDRFSARQFPNYSSELNVNALLLGDSALYLCASSLGAGGTDTQYFGPGTRLTVL.

The chain links TRBV11-1 to TRBJ2-7, with D possibly being TRBD2 (5 bases). The CDR3 extends over 14 amino acids. Trimming removed 1 base from V and 2 bases from J, with 9 bases in between. CDR1 and CDR2 from the germline V gene are SGHAT and FQDESV (reference sequence). CDR3 sequence (DNA): TGTGCCAGCAGCTTAGTAGCCGGGACCTACGAGCAGTACTTC. Translated, it gives CASSLVAGTYEQYF.

This chain connects TRBV5-4 to TRBJ2-5, with 7 nucleotides matching TRBD1. V trimming: 2 bases; J trimming: 0 bases; junction bases outside the gene matches: 7. Per germline, CDR1 SGHNT and CDR2 YYREEE (reference sequence). This CDR3 comprises 16 residues. CDR3 nucleotide sequence: TGTGCCAGCAGCTTCCCACTCGGGACAGACCAAGAGACCCAGTACTTC. Its protein product is CASSFPLGTDQETQYF.

The chain has TRBV7-3 and TRBJ2-1; 8 bases match TRBD2. The CDR3 is 15 residues long. Trimming cost V 6 bases and J 7 bases; bases outside gene matches: 11. Germline V gene lookup returns CDR1 SGHTA and CDR2 FQGTGA. The CDR3 protein is CASSPRFVAGNEQFF. CDR3 nucleotides: TGTGCCAGCAGTCCAAGGTTCGTAGCGGGGAATGAGCAGTTCTTC.

The J gene is TRBJ1-1, the V gene TRBV30; perhaps TRBD1 as D (5 bases). V was shortened by 0 bases and J by 10 bases, with 9 bases between the two germline ends. CDR3 size: 11 residues. Germline CDR1 GTSNPN, CDR2 SVGIG (reference sequence). For the CDR3, the DNA is TGTGCCTGGAGTGTTTGGGGGGGAGCTTTCTTT. Translating it yields CAWSVWGGAFF.

The chain recombines TRBV7-3 with TRBJ1-1; possibly TRBD1 for D (5 bases). CDR1 is SGHTA, CDR2 FQGTGA, per germline. Deletions cut 5 bases from V and 0 bases from J, with 16 bases between. CDR3 length: 16 residues. The CDR3: CASSPDGGSMNTEAFF. CDR3 nucleotide sequence: TGTGCCAGCAGCCCCGATGGGGGGTCTATGAACACTGAAGCTTTCTTT.

The chain employs TRBV6-2 or TRBV6-3 and TRBJ2-1; D possibly matches TRBD1 or TRBD2 (5 bases each). Looked up from germline, CDR1 is MNHEY and CDR2 is SVGEGT. The ends were cut back, 5 bases at V and 5 bases at J, with 22 bases in the middle. This CDR3 has 17 amino acids. CDR3 region: CASSDGAGRVKNNEQFF. In nucleotides, the CDR3 is TGTGCCAGCAGTGACGGGGCGGGCAGGGTGAAAAACAATGAGCAGTTCTTC.